The source of this TCR beta chain is a study of human T cells and chemical hapten exposure. Study results and limitations: Those TCRs sitting above 1 in 1000 frequency stayed the same with DPC sensitization.

Via MiXCR, TCRdb re-called the RACE reads, giving one row per CDR3 protein. The sample lists about 70,000 distinct CDR3 sequences; 8.5% were seen once. The germline CDR1 and CDR2 sequences are MNHEY and SVGEGT. Trimming shortened V by 5 bases and J by 3 bases, and 8 bases separated the two germline ends. CDR3 length: 13 amino acids. As for time point: patch test 2, 6 weeks after DPC sensitization. Noted treatment: therapeutic diphenylcyclopropenone sensitization with weekly scalp DPC. For this clonotype: Its specificity is not known.

The chain joins TRBV6-2 or TRBV6-3 to TRBJ1-5, with D uncertain. This sequence originates from a woman aged 45-59 years with alopecia areata. Some clones in this sample may be carry-over from other donors' samples. The specimen was whole blood, collected in connection with sensitization to the hapten diphenylcyclopropenone (DPC). This CDR3 is CASSPRDNQPQHF. CDR3 DNA: TGTGCCAGCAGTCCACGCGACAATCAGCCCCAGCATTTT.